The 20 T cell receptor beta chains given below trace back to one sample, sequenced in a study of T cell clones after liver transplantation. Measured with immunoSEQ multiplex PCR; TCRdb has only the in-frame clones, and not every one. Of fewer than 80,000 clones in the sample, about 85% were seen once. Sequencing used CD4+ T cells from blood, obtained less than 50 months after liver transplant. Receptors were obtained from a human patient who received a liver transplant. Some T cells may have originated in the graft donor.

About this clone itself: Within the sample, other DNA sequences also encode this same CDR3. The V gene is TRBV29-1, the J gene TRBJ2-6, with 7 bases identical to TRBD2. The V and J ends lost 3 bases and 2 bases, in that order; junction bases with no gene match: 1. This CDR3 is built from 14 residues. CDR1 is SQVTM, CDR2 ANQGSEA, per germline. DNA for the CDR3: TGCAGCGTTGATCGGGGGGCTGGGGCCAACGTCCTGACTTTC. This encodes CSVDRGAGANVLTF.

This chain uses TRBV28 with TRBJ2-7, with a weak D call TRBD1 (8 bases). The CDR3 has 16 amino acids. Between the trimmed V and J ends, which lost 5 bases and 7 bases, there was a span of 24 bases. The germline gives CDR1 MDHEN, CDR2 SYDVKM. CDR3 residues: CASSRYRLPQGGEQYF. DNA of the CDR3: TGTGCCAGCAGTCGCTATAGACTACCACAGGGGGGGGAGCAGTACTTC.

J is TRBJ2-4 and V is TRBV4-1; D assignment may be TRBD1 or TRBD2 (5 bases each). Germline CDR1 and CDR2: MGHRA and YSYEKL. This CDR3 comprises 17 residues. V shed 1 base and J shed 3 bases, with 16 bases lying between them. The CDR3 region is CASSQVLGRAGKNIQYF. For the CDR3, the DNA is TGCGCCAGCAGCCAAGTCCTGGGCAGGGCGGGCAAAAACATTCAGTACTTC.

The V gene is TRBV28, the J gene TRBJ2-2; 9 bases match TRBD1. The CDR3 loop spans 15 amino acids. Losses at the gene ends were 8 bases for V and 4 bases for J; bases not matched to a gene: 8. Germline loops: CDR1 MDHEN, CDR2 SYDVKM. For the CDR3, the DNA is TGTGCCAGCTTGGACAGGGGATCAGGCACCGGGGAGCTGTTTTTT. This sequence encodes CASLDRGSGTGELFF.

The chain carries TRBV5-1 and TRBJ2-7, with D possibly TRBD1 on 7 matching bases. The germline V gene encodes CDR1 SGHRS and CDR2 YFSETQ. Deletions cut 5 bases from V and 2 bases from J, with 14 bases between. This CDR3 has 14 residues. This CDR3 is CASSITGEAYEQYF. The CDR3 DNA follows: TGCGCCAGCAGTATTACAGGGGAGGCCTACGAGCAGTACTTC. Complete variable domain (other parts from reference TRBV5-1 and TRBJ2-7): KAGVTQTPRYLIKTRGQQVTLSCSPISGHRSVSWYQQTPGQGLQFLFEYFSETQRNKGNFPGRFSGRQFSNSRSEMNVSTLELGDSALYLCASSITGEAYEQYFGPGTRLTVT.

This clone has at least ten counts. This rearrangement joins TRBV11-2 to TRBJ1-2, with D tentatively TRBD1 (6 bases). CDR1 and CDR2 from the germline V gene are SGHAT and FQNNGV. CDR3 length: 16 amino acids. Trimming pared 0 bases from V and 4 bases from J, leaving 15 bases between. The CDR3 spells CASSLDNRAFAYGYTF. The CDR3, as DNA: TGTGCCAGCAGCTTAGATAACAGGGCCTTCGCCTATGGCTACACCTTC.

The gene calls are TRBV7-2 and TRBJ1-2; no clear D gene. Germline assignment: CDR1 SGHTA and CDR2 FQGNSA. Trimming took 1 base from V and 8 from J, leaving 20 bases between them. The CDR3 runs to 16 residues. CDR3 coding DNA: TGTGCCAGCAGCTTAGTAGCTGCGGATACAACTATCGGCTACACCTTC. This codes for CASSLVAADTTIGYTF.

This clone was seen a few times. The CDR3 DNA sequence: TGTGCCAGCAGCCGTGGACAGTCAATAGCCAAAAACATTCAGTACTTC. This sequence encodes CASSRGQSIAKNIQYF. The chain combines TRBV13 with TRBJ2-4; a weak D match, TRBD1 (6 bases). V was clipped by 5 bases and J by 0 bases, with 14 bases between them. The CDR3 has 16 residues. Germline CDR1 PRHDT, CDR2 FYEKMQ (reference sequence).

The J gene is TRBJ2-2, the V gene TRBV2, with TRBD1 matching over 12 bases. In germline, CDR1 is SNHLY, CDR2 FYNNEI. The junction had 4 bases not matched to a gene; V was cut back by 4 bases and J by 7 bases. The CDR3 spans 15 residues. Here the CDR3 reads CASSGGTGGSGELFF. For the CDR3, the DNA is TGTGCCAGCAGTGGCGGGACAGGGGGCAGCGGGGAGCTGTTTTTT.

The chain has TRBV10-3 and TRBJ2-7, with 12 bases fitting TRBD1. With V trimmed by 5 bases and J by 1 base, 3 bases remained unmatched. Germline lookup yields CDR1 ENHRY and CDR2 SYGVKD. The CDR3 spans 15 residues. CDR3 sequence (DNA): TGTGCCATCAGTTTGGGACAGGGGGCATCCTACGAGCAGTACTTC. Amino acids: CAISLGQGASYEQYF.

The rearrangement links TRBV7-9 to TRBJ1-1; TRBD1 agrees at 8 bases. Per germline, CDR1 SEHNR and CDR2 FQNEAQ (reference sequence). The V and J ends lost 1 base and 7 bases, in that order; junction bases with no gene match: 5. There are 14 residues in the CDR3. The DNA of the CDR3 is TGTGCCAGCAGCTTAGTCGGGACAGGTCGTGAAGCTTTCTTT. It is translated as CASSLVGTGREAFF.

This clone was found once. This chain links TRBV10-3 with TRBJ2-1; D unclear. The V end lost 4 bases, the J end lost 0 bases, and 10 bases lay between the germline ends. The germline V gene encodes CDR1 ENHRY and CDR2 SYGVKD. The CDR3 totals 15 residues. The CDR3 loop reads CAISARTNSYNEQFF. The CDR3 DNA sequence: TGTGCCATCAGTGCTCGGACCAACTCCTACAATGAGCAGTTCTTC.

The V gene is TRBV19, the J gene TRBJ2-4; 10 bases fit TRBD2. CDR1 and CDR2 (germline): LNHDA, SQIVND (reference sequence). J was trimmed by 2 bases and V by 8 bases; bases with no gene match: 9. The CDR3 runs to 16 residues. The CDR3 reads CASSTLAGDPKNIQYF. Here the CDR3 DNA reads TGTGCCAGTTCCACTCTAGCGGGAGACCCCAAAAACATTCAGTACTTC. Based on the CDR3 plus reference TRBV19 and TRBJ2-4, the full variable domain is DGGITQSPKYLFRKEGQNVTLSCEQNLNHDAMYWYRQDPGQGLRLIYYSQIVNDFQKGDIAEGYSVSREKKESFPLTVTSAQKNPTAFYLCASSTLAGDPKNIQYFGAGTRLSVL.

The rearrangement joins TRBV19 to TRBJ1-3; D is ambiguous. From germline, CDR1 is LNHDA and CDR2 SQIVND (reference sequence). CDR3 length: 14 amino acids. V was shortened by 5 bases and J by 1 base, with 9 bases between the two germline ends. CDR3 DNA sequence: TGTGCCAGTAGTTCTGGAGCTTCTGGAAACACCATATATTTT. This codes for CASSSGASGNTIYF.

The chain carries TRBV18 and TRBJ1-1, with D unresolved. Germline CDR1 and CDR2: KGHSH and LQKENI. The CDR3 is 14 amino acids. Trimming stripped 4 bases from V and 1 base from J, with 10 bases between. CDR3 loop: CASSLTQENTEAFF. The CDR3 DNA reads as TGTGCCAGCTCACTAACCCAGGAGAACACTGAAGCTTTCTTT.

The CDR3, as DNA: TGCGCCAGCAGCCGACCCGGGACAGACTCTGGAAACACCATATATTTT. Residues: CASSRPGTDSGNTIYF. The chain carries TRBV4-1 and TRBJ1-3; 7 bases agree with TRBD1. Germline lookup yields CDR1 MGHRA and CDR2 YSYEKL. J was trimmed by 0 bases and V by 4 bases; bases with no gene match: 6. The CDR3 has 16 residues.

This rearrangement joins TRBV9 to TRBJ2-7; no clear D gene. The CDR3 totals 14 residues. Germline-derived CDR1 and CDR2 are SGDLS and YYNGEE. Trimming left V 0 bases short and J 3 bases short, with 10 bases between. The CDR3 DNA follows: TGTGCCAGCAGCGTAGACGGCCGAAGCTACGAGCAGTACTTC. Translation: CASSVDGRSYEQYF. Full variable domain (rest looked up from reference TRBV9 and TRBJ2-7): DSGVTQTPKHLITATGQRVTLRCSPRSGDLSVYWYQQSLDQGLQFLIQYYNGEERAKGNILERFSAQQFPDLHSELNLSSLELGDSALYFCASSVDGRSYEQYFGPGTRLTVT.

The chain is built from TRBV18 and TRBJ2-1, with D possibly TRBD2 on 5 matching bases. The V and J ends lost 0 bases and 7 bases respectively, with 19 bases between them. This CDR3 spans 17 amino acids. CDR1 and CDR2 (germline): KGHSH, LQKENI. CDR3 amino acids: CASSPPADREGLNEQFF. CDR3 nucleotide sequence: TGTGCCAGCTCACCACCGGCGGATAGAGAGGGCCTAAATGAGCAGTTCTTC. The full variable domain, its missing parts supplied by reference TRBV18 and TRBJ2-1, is NAGVMQNPRHLVRRRGQEARLRCSPMKGHSHVYWYRQLPEEGLKFMVYLQKENIIDESGMPKERFSAEFPKEGPSILRIQQVVRGDSAAYFCASSPPADREGLNEQFFGPGTRLTVL.

The CDR3 sequence: CASSQDRGYEQYF. The CDR3 region has the DNA TGCGCCAGCAGCCAAGATCGGGGCTACGAGCAGTACTTC. The V and J genes are TRBV4-3 and TRBJ2-7, with D possibly matching TRBD2 (5 bases). The germline gives CDR1 LGHNA, CDR2 YSLEER. The CDR3 extends over 13 amino acids. Trimming removed 0 bases at V and 3 bases at J, with 6 bases between.

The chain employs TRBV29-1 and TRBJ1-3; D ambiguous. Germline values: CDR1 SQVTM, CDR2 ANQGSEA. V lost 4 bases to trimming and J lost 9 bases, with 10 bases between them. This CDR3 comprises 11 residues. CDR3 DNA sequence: TGCAGCGTTGTGGTCCAAGGCACCATATATTTT. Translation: CSVVVQGTIYF.